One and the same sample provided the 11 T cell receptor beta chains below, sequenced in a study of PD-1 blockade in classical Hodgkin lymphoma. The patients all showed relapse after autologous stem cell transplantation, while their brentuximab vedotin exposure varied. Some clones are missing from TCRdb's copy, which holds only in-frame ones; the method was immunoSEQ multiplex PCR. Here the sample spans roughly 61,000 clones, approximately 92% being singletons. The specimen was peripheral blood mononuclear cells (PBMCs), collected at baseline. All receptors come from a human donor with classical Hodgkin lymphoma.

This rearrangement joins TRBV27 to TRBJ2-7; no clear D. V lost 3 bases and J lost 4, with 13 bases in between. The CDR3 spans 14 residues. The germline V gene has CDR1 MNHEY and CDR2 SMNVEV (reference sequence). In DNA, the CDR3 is TGTGCCAGCAGTTTTCGGCAAGGGCCGTACGAGCAGTACTTC. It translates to CASSFRQGPYEQYF.

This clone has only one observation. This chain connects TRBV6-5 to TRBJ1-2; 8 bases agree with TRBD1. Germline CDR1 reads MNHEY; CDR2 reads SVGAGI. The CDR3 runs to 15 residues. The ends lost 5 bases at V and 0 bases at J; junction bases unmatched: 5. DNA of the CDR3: TGTGCCAGCAGTCGCGGGACAGGTCCTAACTATGGCTACACCTTC. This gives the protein CASSRGTGPNYGYTF.

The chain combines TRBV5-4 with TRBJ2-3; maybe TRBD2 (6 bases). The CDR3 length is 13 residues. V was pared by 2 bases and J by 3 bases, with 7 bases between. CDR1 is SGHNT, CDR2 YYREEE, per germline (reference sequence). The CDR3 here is CASSFLATDTQYF. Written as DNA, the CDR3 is TGTGCCAGCAGCTTTCTAGCGACAGATACGCAGTATTTT. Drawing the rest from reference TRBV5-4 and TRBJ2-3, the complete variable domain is ETGVTQSPTHLIKTRGQQVTLRCSSQSGHNTVSWYQQALGQGPQFIFQYYREEENGRGNFPPRFSGLQFPNYSSELNVNALELDDSALYLCASSFLATDTQYFGPGTRLTVL.

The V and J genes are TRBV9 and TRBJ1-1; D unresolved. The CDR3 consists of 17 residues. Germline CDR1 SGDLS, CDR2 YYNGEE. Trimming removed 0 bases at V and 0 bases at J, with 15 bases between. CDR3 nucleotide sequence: TGTGCCAGCAGCGTAGGAAAATCAACAACCCTGAACACTGAAGCTTTCTTT. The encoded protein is CASSVGKSTTLNTEAFF.

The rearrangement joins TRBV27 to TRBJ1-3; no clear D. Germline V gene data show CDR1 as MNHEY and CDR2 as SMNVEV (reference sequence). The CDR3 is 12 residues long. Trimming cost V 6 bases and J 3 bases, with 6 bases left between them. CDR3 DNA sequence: TGTGCCAGCAGGGATAGTGGAAACACCATATATTTT. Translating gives CASRDSGNTIYF.

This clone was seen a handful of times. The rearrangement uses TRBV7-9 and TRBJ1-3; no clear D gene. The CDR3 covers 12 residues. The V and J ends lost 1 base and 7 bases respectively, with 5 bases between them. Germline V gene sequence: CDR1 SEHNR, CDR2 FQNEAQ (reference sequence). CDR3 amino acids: CASSLVLNTIYF. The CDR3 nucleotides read TGTGCCAGCAGCTTAGTGCTGAACACCATATATTTT.

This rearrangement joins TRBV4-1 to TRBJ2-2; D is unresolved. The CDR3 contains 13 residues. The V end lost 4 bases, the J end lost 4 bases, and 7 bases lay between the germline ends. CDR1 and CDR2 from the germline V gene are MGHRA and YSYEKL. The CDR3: CASSPPSTGELFF. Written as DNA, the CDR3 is TGCGCCAGCAGCCCGCCGAGCACCGGGGAGCTGTTTTTT.

This CDR3 reads CASSQGVFVDTQYF. The CDR3 DNA sequence: TGCGCCAGCAGCCAAGGTGTGTTTGTAGATACGCAGTATTTT. The V gene is TRBV4-1, the J gene TRBJ2-3; D ambiguous. Trimming took off 1 base at V and 5 bases at J, with 10 bases between the two ends. The CDR3 contains 14 residues. In germline, CDR1 is MGHRA, CDR2 YSYEKL.

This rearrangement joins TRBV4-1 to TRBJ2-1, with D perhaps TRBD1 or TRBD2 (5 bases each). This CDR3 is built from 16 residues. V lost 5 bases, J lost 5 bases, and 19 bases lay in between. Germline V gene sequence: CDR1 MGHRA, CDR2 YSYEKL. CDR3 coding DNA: TGCGCCAGCAGCTATCGGGACGACTTTTTTGACAATGAGCAGTTCTTC. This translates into CASSYRDDFFDNEQFF.

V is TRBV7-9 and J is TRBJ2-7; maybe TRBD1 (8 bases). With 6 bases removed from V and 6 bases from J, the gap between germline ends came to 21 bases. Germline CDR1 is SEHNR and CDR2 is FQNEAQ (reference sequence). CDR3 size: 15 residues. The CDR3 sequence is CASSRPDREGFEQYF. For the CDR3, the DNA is TGTGCCAGCAGTCGTCCGGACAGGGAGGGGTTCGAGCAGTACTTC.

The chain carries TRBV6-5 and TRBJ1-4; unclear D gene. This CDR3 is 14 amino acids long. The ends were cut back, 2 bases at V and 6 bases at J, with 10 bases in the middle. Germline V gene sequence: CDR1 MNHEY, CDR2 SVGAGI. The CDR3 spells CASSYRGEHEKLFF. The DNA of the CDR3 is TGTGCCAGCAGTTACCGTGGGGAGCATGAAAAACTGTTTTTT.